This T cell receptor beta chain comes out of a study of blood T cell repertoires in COVID-19. Study-level information: Acute and convalescent COVID-19 specimens originated in the United States, Italy and Spain. In each case, the material was cDNA or gDNA derived from T cells, B-cell-depleted T cells, or PBMCs.

Some clones are missing from TCRdb's copy, which holds only in-frame ones; the method was immunoSEQ multiplex PCR. Of roughly 400,000 clones in the sample, around 91% were seen once. CDR3 length: 13 residues. V was trimmed by 3 bases and J by 4 bases, leaving 7 bases between them. Per the germline V gene, CDR1 is MGHDK and CDR2 is SYGVNS. Donors in Cohort 3 counted as recovered after two negative PCRs, clearance, or symptom resolution. This sequence joins TRBV25-1 and TRBJ1-5; D call uncertain. Sequencing was carried out using PBMCs or T cells enriched from blood (not recorded which). This TCR came from a man younger than 35 who had recovered from COVID-19. CDR3 nucleotide sequence: TGTGCCAGCAGTGAGCCCGCGAATCAGCCCCAGCATTTT. It specifies CASSEPANQPQHF.